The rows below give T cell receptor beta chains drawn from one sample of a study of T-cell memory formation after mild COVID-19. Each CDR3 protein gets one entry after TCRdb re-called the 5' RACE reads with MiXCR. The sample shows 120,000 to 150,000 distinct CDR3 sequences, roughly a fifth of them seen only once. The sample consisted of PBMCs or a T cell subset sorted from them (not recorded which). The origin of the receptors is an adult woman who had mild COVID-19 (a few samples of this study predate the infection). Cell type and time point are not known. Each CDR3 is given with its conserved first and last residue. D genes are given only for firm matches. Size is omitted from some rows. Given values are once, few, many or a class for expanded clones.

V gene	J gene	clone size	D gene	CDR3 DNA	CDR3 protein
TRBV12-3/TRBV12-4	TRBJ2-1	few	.	TGTGCCAGCAGTTTGGATAGGTGGTCGGGCTATAATGAGCAGTTCTTC	CASSLDRWSGYNEQFF
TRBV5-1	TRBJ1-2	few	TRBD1	TGCGCCAGCAGTTCTACCGGGACAGGGGCCGGCTACACCTTC	CASSSTGTGAGYTF
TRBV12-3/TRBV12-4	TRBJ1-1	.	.	TGTGCCAGCAGTCTTCAGAGGAACACTGAAGCTTTCTTT	CASSLQRNTEAFF
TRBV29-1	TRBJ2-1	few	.	TGCAGCGTTGAAGGTGCAGGGGCAACATTCAATGAGCAGTTCTTC	CSVEGAGATFNEQFF
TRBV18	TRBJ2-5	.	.	TGTGCCAGCTCACCTGGCAGGAACCAAGAGACCCAGTACTTC	CASSPGRNQETQYF
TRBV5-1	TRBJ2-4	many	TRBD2	TGCGCCAGCAGCGTAGGTGGAGCGGGGCAGATTCAGTACTTC	CASSVGGAGQIQYF
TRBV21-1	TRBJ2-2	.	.	TGTGCCAGCAGCAAAGCGGGGGCCGACAGGAACACCGGGGAGCTGTTTTTT	CASSKAGADRNTGELFF
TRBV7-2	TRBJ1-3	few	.	TGTGCCAGCAGCCCCTCGGCGGGGACTGGAAACACCATATATTTT	CASSPSAGTGNTIYF
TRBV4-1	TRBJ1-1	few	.	TGCGCCAGCAGCCAAGATCCAGCCCGAGGGCGGGGTAGGACTGAAGCTTTCTTT	CASSQDPARGRGRTEAFF
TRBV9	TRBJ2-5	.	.	TGTGCCAGCAGCGTAGGTCAGGGGGGCGAGACCCAGTACTTC	CASSVGQGGETQYF
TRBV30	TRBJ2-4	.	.	TGTGCCTGGAGTGTACGGTCCGCTGGCGGAGCCAAAAACATTCAGTACTTC	CAWSVRSAGGAKNIQYF
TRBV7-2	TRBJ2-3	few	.	TGTGCTAGCCGCCCAGCGCCCACAGATACGCAGTATTTT	CASRPAPTDTQYF
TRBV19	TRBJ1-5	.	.	TGTGCCAGTAGAATCAACGACGGGACGGCTTTCAATCAGCCCCAGCATTTT	CASRINDGTAFNQPQHF
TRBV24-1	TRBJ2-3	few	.	TGTGCCACCAGTGACGCGGAGCCGGGGACAGATACGCAGTATTTT	CATSDAEPGTDTQYF
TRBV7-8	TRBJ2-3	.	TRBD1	TGTGCCAGCAGCTTGTACAGGGGGCTCACAGATACGCAGTATTTT	CASSLYRGLTDTQYF
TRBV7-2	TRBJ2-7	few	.	TGTGCCAGCAGCTTATACGGCGGGCCTGGGGGCGAGCAGTACTTC	CASSLYGGPGGEQYF
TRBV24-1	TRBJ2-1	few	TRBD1	TGTGCCACCAGGCCGGGACAGGGGTTAGGCGATGAGCAGTTCTTC	CATRPGQGLGDEQFF
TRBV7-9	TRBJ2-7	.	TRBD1	TGTGCCAGCTCCTTTCCCGGGACAGGGAAAAGCGAGCAGTACTTC	CASSFPGTGKSEQYF
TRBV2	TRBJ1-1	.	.	TGTGCCAGCAGTGAATATAGGACAAAGAACACTGAAGCTTTCTTT	CASSEYRTKNTEAFF
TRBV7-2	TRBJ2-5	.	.	TGTGCCAGCAGCTTAGAGGCTAGGGAGGAGACCCAGTACTTC	CASSLEAREETQYF
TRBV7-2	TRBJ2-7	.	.	TGTGCCAGCAGCTTGGGTGGGGCCATCAAGGGCGAGCAGTACTTC	CASSLGGAIKGEQYF
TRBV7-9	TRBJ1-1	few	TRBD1	TGTGCCAGCAGCCCTCGACAGGGAGCGAACACTGAAGCTTTCTTT	CASSPRQGANTEAFF
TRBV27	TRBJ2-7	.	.	TGTGCCAGCAGTTTATCACGGGACCTCGAGCAGTACTTC	CASSLSRDLEQYF
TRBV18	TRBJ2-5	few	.	TGTGCCAGCTCACCCGCCGAAGGTGGGACCCAGTACTTC	CASSPAEGGTQYF
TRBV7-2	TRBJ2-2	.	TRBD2	TGTGCCAGCAGCTCAGCTCCTAGCGGGAGGGCCACCGGGGAGCTGTTTTTT	CASSSAPSGRATGELFF
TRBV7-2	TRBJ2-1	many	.	TGTGCCAGCAGCTTAGGTGTGGGAGAGCAGTTCTTC	CASSLGVGEQFF
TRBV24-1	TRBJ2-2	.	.	TGTGCCACCAGTGATGACTCAAGCGGGCTGATCACCGGGGAGCTGTTTTTT	CATSDDSSGLITGELFF
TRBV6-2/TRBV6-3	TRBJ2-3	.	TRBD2	TGTGCCAGCAGTCACGGGGGGGATACGCAGTATTTT	CASSHGGDTQYF
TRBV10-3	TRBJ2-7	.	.	TGTGCCGTTTCGGCCCCGGGGAACTACGAGCAGTACTTC	CAVSAPGNYEQYF
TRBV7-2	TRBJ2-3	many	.	TGTGCCAGCAGCGATTATACAGATACGCAGTATTTT	CASSDYTDTQYF
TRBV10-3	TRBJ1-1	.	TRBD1	TGTGCCACCGCCCGGGACAGGGGGGGCACTGAAGCTTTCTTT	CATARDRGGTEAFF
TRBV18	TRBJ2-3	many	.	TGTGCCAGCTCACCTGACTTCCTAAGCACAGATACGCAGTATTTT	CASSPDFLSTDTQYF
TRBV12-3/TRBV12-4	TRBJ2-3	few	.	TGTGCCAGCAGTTTAGGTTTAAGGGCGTCGGCACGGGATACGCAGTATTTT	CASSLGLRASARDTQYF
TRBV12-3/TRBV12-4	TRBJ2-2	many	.	TGTGCCAGCAGCCTAGGGGTCGACATCCTGGGTCCCCTTGAGCTGTTTTTT	CASSLGVDILGPLELFF
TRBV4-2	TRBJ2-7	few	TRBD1	TGTGCCAGCAGCCAAGGGACAGGGCCCGCCTCCTACGAGCAGTACTTC	CASSQGTGPASYEQYF
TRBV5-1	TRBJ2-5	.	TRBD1	TGCGCCAGCAGCGTCGGGACAGCTGTTCTCCAAGAGACCCAGTACTTC	CASSVGTAVLQETQYF
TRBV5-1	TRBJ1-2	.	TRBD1	TGCGCCAGCAGCCCCGGGACAGATCTTTATGGCTACACCTTC	CASSPGTDLYGYTF
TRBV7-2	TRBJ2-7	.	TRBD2	TGTGCCAGCAGCCCTGCTAGAGCGGGAAGTAGATACGAGCAGTACTTC	CASSPARAGSRYEQYF
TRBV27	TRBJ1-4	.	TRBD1	TGTGCCAGCAGTTCACGGACAGGTGCTAATGAAAAACTGTTTTTT	CASSSRTGANEKLFF
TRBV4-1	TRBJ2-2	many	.	TGCGCCAGCAGCCAAGACCAGCGGGTCCTCACCGGGGAGCTGTTTTTT	CASSQDQRVLTGELFF
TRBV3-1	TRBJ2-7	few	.	TGTGCCAGCAGCCAAGATCAGGCAGGCAGGGCCTTCGAGCAGTACTTC	CASSQDQAGRAFEQYF
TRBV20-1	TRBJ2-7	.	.	TGCAGTGCTAGTCTCGGGACATACTCCTACGAGCAGTACTTC	CSASLGTYSYEQYF